These T cell receptor beta chains were read from a single sample in a study of blood T cell repertoires in COVID-19. The protocol was immunoSEQ multiplex PCR, while the TCRdb copy is restricted to in-frame clones and leaves out a portion. The sample consists of about 43,000 clones, 86% of them appearing once. Sample: peripheral blood. The receptors stem from a man aged 55 to 70 with active COVID-19. CDR3s include the opening cysteine and the closing phenylalanine or tryptophan. The D gene is left open where the match is weak. Some rows have no size entry. The others give once, few or many, or a class for an expanded clone.

V	length	D	size	J	CDR3	DNA
TRBV2	14	TRBD1	-	TRBJ1-4	CASNGQGAQEKLFF	TGTGCCAGCAACGGACAGGGGGCACAAGAAAAACTGTTTTTT
TRBV5-4	12	-	-	TRBJ2-3	CASRTDGNTQYF	TGTGCCAGCAGAACCGACGGGAATACGCAGTATTTT
TRBV10-3	12	-	-	TRBJ2-4	CAISDRANIQYF	TGTGCCATCAGTGACAGGGCAAACATTCAGTACTTC
TRBV27	15	-	-	TRBJ1-1	CASSLVGAQNTEAFF	TGTGCCAGCAGTTTAGTTGGGGCGCAAAACACTGAAGCTTTCTTT
TRBV5-1	15	TRBD2	-	TRBJ2-5	CASSEGLASQETQYF	TGCGCCAGCAGCGAGGGACTAGCGAGTCAAGAGACCCAGTACTTC
TRBV19	15	TRBD1	-	TRBJ1-1	CASSHLKGAGPEAFF	TGTGCCAGTAGTCATCTTAAGGGGGCGGGTCCTGAAGCTTTCTTT
TRBV5-4	16	TRBD2	-	TRBJ2-1	CASSPTTSGRDNEQFF	TGTGCCAGCAGCCCAACCACTAGCGGGAGAGACAATGAGCAGTTCTTC
TRBV28	14	TRBD1	-	TRBJ1-1	CASSLHWGQEEAFF	TGTGCCAGCAGTTTACATTGGGGACAGGAGGAAGCTTTCTTT
TRBV10-3	15	TRBD2	-	TRBJ2-1	CAICPLAGSYNEQFF	TGTGCCATCTGCCCATTAGCGGGATCCTACAATGAGCAGTTCTTC
TRBV13	15	-	-	TRBJ2-3	CASSLTPRSTDTQYF	TGTGCCAGCAGTTTAACTCCACGCAGCACAGATACGCAGTATTTT
TRBV12-3/TRBV12-4	13	-	-	TRBJ2-7	CASSLGSSREQYF	TGTGCCAGCAGTTTAGGGTCTAGCCGCGAGCAGTACTTC
TRBV18	14	TRBD1	-	TRBJ2-5	CASSTDRAEETQYF	TGTGCCAGCTCAACAGACAGGGCCGAAGAGACCCAGTACTTC
TRBV18	16	TRBD2	-	TRBJ2-2	CASSPRLAGETGELFF	TGTGCCAGCTCACCCCGACTAGCGGGAGAGACCGGGGAGCTGTTTTTT
TRBV13	16	-	-	TRBJ2-3	CASSLGLSSITDTQYF	TGTGCCAGCAGCTTAGGCCTTAGCAGTATCACAGATACGCAGTATTTT
TRBV18	14	-	-	TRBJ1-1	CASSPVTGSPEAFF	TGTGCCAGCTCACCAGTAACAGGGTCCCCTGAAGCTTTCTTT
TRBV6-1	15	TRBD1	-	TRBJ1-2	CASSETGTGRYGYTF	TGTGCCAGCAGTGAGACTGGGACAGGGAGATATGGCTACACCTTC
TRBV7-9	14	TRBD1	-	TRBJ2-3	CASSRDSSIETQYF	TGTGCCAGCAGCCGGGACAGCTCCATTGAGACGCAGTATTTT
TRBV6-5	13	-	-	TRBJ2-1	CASKAARYYEQFF	TGTGCCAGCAAGGCGGCAAGGTACTATGAGCAGTTCTTC
TRBV19	14	TRBD2	-	TRBJ2-7	CASSISGRAYEQYF	TGTGCCAGTAGTATTAGCGGGAGGGCCTACGAGCAGTACTTC
TRBV7-9	14	-	-	TRBJ1-2	CASSLSRGDYGYTF	TGTGCCAGCAGCTTAAGTCGGGGGGACTATGGCTACACCTTC
TRBV30	13	-	-	TRBJ1-5	CAWSGGGNQPQHF	TGTGCCTGGAGTGGGGGCGGCAATCAGCCCCAGCATTTT
TRBV6-5	14	-	-	TRBJ2-7	CASSYSREAYEQYF	TGTGCCAGCAGTTACTCTAGGGAGGCCTACGAGCAGTACTTC
TRBV7-2	14	-	-	TRBJ2-7	CASIHTRGDYEQYF	TGTGCCAGCATTCACACAAGGGGCGACTACGAGCAGTACTTC
TRBV19	15	-	-	TRBJ1-3	CASRQDSYSGNTIYF	TGTGCCAGTAGACAGGACAGTTACTCTGGAAACACCATATATTTT
TRBV19	15	-	-	TRBJ1-5	CASSPLPQGAQPQHF	TGTGCCAGTAGTCCACTCCCACAAGGGGCGCAGCCCCAGCATTTT
TRBV27	14	TRBD2	-	TRBJ2-7	CASSYGGSSYEQYF	TGTGCCAGCAGTTATGGCGGGAGCTCCTACGAGCAGTACTTC
TRBV6-2/TRBV6-3	13	-	-	TRBJ2-7	CASSLTAAYEQYF	TGTGCCAGCAGCTTGACAGCCGCCTACGAGCAGTACTTC
TRBV3-1/TRBV3-2	14	-	-	TRBJ2-1	CASSQTNSYNEQFF	TGTGCCAGCAGCCAGACAAACTCCTACAATGAGCAGTTCTTC
TRBV3-1/TRBV3-2	15	-	-	TRBJ1-3	CASSQGASVGNTIYF	TGTGCCAGCAGCCAGGGGGCTTCGGTTGGAAACACCATATATTTT
TRBV3-1/TRBV3-2	12	-	-	TRBJ2-5	CASSLRGETQYF	TGTGCCAGCAGCCTCCGGGGAGAGACCCAGTACTTC
TRBV19	14	-	once	TRBJ2-5	CASSRGGSTETQYF	TGTGCCAGTAGTCGAGGGGGAAGCACAGAGACCCAGTACTTC
TRBV13	16	TRBD2	once	TRBJ2-3	CASSPRGSGSPDTQYF	TGTGCCAGCAGCCCCCGAGGGAGCGGGAGTCCAGATACGCAGTATTTT
TRBV6-5	14	-	-	TRBJ1-2	CASRPAGAGFGYTF	TGTGCCAGCAGACCCGCAGGGGCAGGGTTTGGCTACACCTTC
TRBV6-2/TRBV6-3	13	-	-	TRBJ2-7	CASSYELAYEQYF	TGTGCCAGCAGTTACGAGCTAGCCTACGAGCAGTACTTC
TRBV7-9	14	-	-	TRBJ1-3	CASRPVGDGNTIYF	TGTGCCAGCAGACCGGTAGGGGATGGAAACACCATATATTTT
TRBV21-1	18	-	-	TRBJ2-7	CASSFTRVAEGPNYEQYF	TGTGCCAGCAGCTTTACGAGGGTAGCGGAAGGACCAAACTACGAGCAGTACTTC
TRBV12-3/TRBV12-4	13	TRBD1	-	TRBJ2-7	CASSLTGGYEQYF	TGTGCCAGCAGTTTAACAGGGGGATACGAGCAGTACTTC
TRBV3-1/TRBV3-2	13	TRBD2	-	TRBJ2-7	CASPKAGEGEQYF	TGTGCCAGCCCTAAAGCGGGAGAGGGCGAGCAGTACTTC
TRBV7-9	12	-	once	TRBJ2-1	CASSLEHNEQFF	TGTGCCAGCAGCTTAGAGCACAATGAGCAGTTCTTC
TRBV7-3	13	TRBD1	-	TRBJ2-3	CASSPGGGDTQYF	TGTGCCAGCAGCCCAGGGGGCGGAGATACGCAGTATTTT
TRBV7-3	12	TRBD2	-	TRBJ2-3	CASSLPGLSQYF	TGTGCCAGCAGCTTACCGGGACTATCGCAGTATTTT
TRBV18	17	-	-	TRBJ2-7	CASSPNKQGSTFYEQYF	TGTGCCAGCTCACCAAATAAACAGGGTTCCACATTCTACGAGCAGTACTTC
TRBV27	15	TRBD1	-	TRBJ2-1	CASRSQGADRNEQFF	TGTGCCAGCAGGAGCCAGGGGGCAGATCGAAATGAGCAGTTCTTC
TRBV6-5	14	TRBD1	-	TRBJ1-2	CASSYRGRNYGYTF	TGTGCCAGCAGTTACAGGGGGCGGAACTATGGCTACACCTTC